A selection of T cell receptor beta chains follows, all from one sample in a study of a mutant IDH1 vaccine in newly diagnosed glioma. These receptors lack a known antigen. Measured with immunoSEQ multiplex PCR; TCRdb has only the in-frame clones, and not every one. This table has tens of thousands of clones, around 81% appearing once. The source material was PBMCs, sampled from a glioma patient whose treatment included an IDH1 peptide vaccine. All receptors come from a young man with glioma. Each CDR3 is given with its conserved first and last residue. A D gene is named only where the DNA matches it firmly. The size field is filled for only some rows; it gives once, few, many or a size class.

abundance	v_gene	d_gene	j_gene	CDR3aa	CDR3nt
once	TRBV19	.	TRBJ2-1	CASRGGQNDEQFF	TGTGCCAGTAGGGGGGGACAGAACGATGAGCAGTTCTTC
.	TRBV10-3	.	TRBJ1-2	CAISEPSHEANYGYTF	TGTGCCATCAGTGAGCCATCACACGAAGCTAACTATGGCTACACCTTC
.	TRBV14	TRBD1	TRBJ2-7	CASSQSGQGGPDEQYF	TGTGCCAGCAGCCAATCAGGACAGGGAGGTCCAGACGAGCAGTACTTC
.	TRBV4-1	TRBD2	TRBJ2-1	CASSQDRSGGAPYNEQFF	TGCGCCAGCAGCCAAGATAGGAGCGGGGGTGCACCCTACAATGAGCAGTTCTTC
.	TRBV11-2	.	TRBJ1-1	CASSKAGRGGTGTEAFF	TGTGCCAGCAGCAAGGCGGGTAGGGGGGGAACAGGCACTGAAGCTTTCTTT
.	TRBV27	.	TRBJ2-5	CASSLSGGGRETQYF	TGTGCCAGCAGTTTATCTGGAGGGGGAAGAGAGACCCAGTACTTC
.	TRBV27	.	TRBJ2-3	CASSPGTPVGTDTQYF	TGTGCCAGCAGTCCAGGGACGCCGGTCGGCACAGATACGCAGTATTTT
once	TRBV19	.	TRBJ2-2	CASSLRTGQGDTGELFF	TGTGCCAGTAGTCTCCGTACAGGTCAAGGGGACACCGGGGAGCTGTTTTTT
.	TRBV11-2	TRBD2	TRBJ2-1	CASSPRGEGRTYNEQFF	TGTGCCAGCAGCCCCCGGGGGGAGGGGCGAACCTACAATGAGCAGTTCTTC
.	TRBV29-1	.	TRBJ2-7	CSVVSSFPYEQYF	TGCAGCGTTGTAAGCAGTTTTCCCTACGAGCAGTACTTC
.	TRBV6-1	TRBD2	TRBJ2-1	CASSESAIWSGGLYNEQFF	TGTGCCAGCAGTGAATCCGCGATCTGGAGCGGGGGCCTCTACAATGAGCAGTTCTTC
once	TRBV27	TRBD1	TRBJ2-7	CASSPLPGQSNEQYF	TGTGCCAGCAGTCCCCTACCGGGACAGTCCAACGAGCAGTACTTC
once	TRBV18	.	TRBJ1-3	CASSPPGGSGNTIYF	TGTGCCAGCTCACCCCCGGGGGGCTCTGGAAACACCATATATTTT
.	TRBV5-1	.	TRBJ1-1	CASSLVLGANTEAFF	TGCGCCAGCAGCTTGGTGTTGGGGGCGAACACTGAAGCTTTCTTT
.	TRBV15	TRBD1	TRBJ2-1	CATSRNRDSPYNEQFF	TGTGCCACCAGCAGGAATAGGGACAGCCCCTACAATGAGCAGTTCTTC
.	TRBV6-1	.	TRBJ2-5	CASSEALSVGETQYF	TGTGCCAGCAGTGAAGCCCTATCGGTGGGAGAGACCCAGTACTTC
.	TRBV7-9	TRBD1	TRBJ1-4	CASSRQGAMTNEKLFF	TGTGCCAGCAGCCGACAGGGGGCGATGACTAATGAAAAACTGTTTTTT
.	TRBV11-2	.	TRBJ2-1	CASSLVSRAGLLYNEQFF	TGTGCCAGCAGCTTAGTTTCTCGCGCGGGGTTGCTCTACAATGAGCAGTTCTTC
.	TRBV6-5	.	TRBJ1-2	CASSYLDSRGVYTF	TGTGCCAGCAGTTACTTGGACAGCAGGGGAGTCTACACCTTC
.	TRBV9	TRBD1	TRBJ2-2	CASSVLLGQGAGELFF	TGTGCCAGCAGCGTATTATTAGGACAGGGGGCCGGGGAGCTGTTTTTT
once	TRBV10-1	.	TRBJ1-3	CASSEGREILGNTIYF	TGCGCCAGCAGTGAGGGCCGGGAAATTCTTGGAAACACCATATATTTT
.	TRBV2	.	TRBJ1-2	CASTSGSAYGYTF	TGTGCCAGCACCTCGGGAAGCGCATATGGCTACACCTTC
.	TRBV6-5	TRBD1	TRBJ2-7	CASSYLGQGGSYEQYF	TGTGCCAGCAGTTACTTGGGACAGGGGGGCTCCTACGAGCAGTACTTC
.	TRBV5-6	.	TRBJ1-4	CASSLGSNEKLFF	TGTGCCAGCAGCTTGGGCAGTAATGAAAAACTGTTTTTT
.	TRBV6-5	TRBD1	TRBJ1-5	CASNLGTVAHQPQHF	TGTGCCAGCAACCTAGGGACAGTGGCCCATCAGCCCCAGCATTTT
.	TRBV5-5	TRBD2	TRBJ2-7	CASSQRLAFYEQYF	TGTGCCAGCAGCCAAAGACTAGCTTTCTACGAGCAGTACTTC
.	TRBV6-1	.	TRBJ1-4	CASSEVFGFGEKLFF	TGTGCCAGCAGTGAGGTGTTTGGGTTTGGAGAAAAACTGTTTTTT
.	TRBV10-1	.	TRBJ1-1	CASSGGPTGLTEAFF	TGCGCCAGCAGTGGGGGGCCCACGGGGTTGACTGAAGCTTTCTTT
few	TRBV28	TRBD1	TRBJ1-6	CASYRGDSPLHF	TGTGCCAGCTACAGGGGAGATTCACCCCTCCACTTT
.	TRBV7-2	.	TRBJ2-2	CASSSISQQSGELFF	TGTGCCAGCAGCTCGATCTCACAACAATCCGGGGAGCTGTTTTTT
few	TRBV30	.	TRBJ1-5	CACQGTGYQPQHF	TGTGCCTGCCAGGGGACGGGCTATCAGCCCCAGCATTTT
.	TRBV5-5	TRBD2	TRBJ2-5	CASSFASGGAGETQYF	TGTGCCAGCAGCTTCGCTAGCGGGGGGGCCGGGGAGACCCAGTACTTC
.	TRBV7-9	.	TRBJ2-3	CASSLGGDTDTQYF	TGTGCCAGCAGCTTAGGGGGGGACACAGATACGCAGTATTTT
.	TRBV27	TRBD2	TRBJ2-7	CASSLYFRPSGFHEQYF	TGTGCCAGCAGTTTATACTTTCGGCCTAGCGGGTTCCACGAGCAGTACTTC
.	TRBV29-1	TRBD2	TRBJ2-1	CSAMGGRGLPYNEQFF	TGCAGCGCCATGGGAGGGCGGGGCCTTCCATACAATGAGCAGTTCTTC
.	TRBV11-2	TRBD1	TRBJ2-7	CASSSISRTGREQYF	TGTGCCAGCAGCTCGATTTCTCGGACAGGGCGGGAGCAGTACTTC
.	TRBV7-9	TRBD2	TRBJ2-1	CASSTRGGAGDEQFF	TGTGCCAGCAGCACCCGCGGGGGGGCCGGAGATGAGCAGTTCTTC
.	TRBV21-1	.	TRBJ1-3	CASSKAPGTGSGNTIYF	TGTGCCAGCAGCAAAGCCCCCGGGACGGGCTCTGGAAACACCATATATTTT
.	TRBV4-1	.	TRBJ1-1	CASSLLIQGDTEAFF	TGCGCCAGCAGCCTTCTAATTCAAGGGGACACTGAAGCTTTCTTT
.	TRBV11-2	.	TRBJ2-7	CASSPSPGDSYEQYF	TGTGCCAGCAGCCCCAGTCCGGGGGACTCCTACGAGCAGTACTTC
.	TRBV2	.	TRBJ1-4	CASSFWGEGEKLFF	TGTGCCAGCAGCTTCTGGGGGGAGGGAGAAAAACTGTTTTTT
.	TRBV25-1	.	TRBJ2-3	CASSLSGHTDTQYF	TGTGCCAGCAGTCTGTCGGGACACACAGATACGCAGTATTTT
.	TRBV6-1	TRBD1	TRBJ1-1	CASSERQGSNTEAFF	TGTGCCAGCAGTGAAAGACAGGGATCGAACACTGAAGCTTTCTTT
.	TRBV5-1	.	TRBJ1-2	CASSPKETGSTANYGYTF	TGCGCCAGCAGCCCAAAAGAGACAGGTTCCACGGCTAACTATGGCTACACCTTC
.	TRBV5-1	TRBD2	TRBJ2-2	CASSLGGYGTGELFF	TGCGCCAGCAGCCTCGGGGGGTACGGCACCGGGGAGCTGTTTTTT
.	TRBV5-1	.	TRBJ1-3	CASSPTLRTVGNTIYF	TGCGCCAGCAGCCCGACCCTCCGGACAGTTGGAAACACCATATATTTT
.	TRBV28	.	TRBJ1-1	CASSPDDRLNTEAFF	TGTGCCAGCAGTCCGGATGACAGACTGAACACTGAAGCTTTCTTT